This is a list of T cell receptor beta chains from one sample in a study of T cell responses to AZD1222 COVID-19 vaccine. Data came from immunoSEQ multiplex PCR; TCRdb stores just in-frame clones and leaves some out. This sample yields some 150,000 clones, of which roughly 94% are seen a single time; about 1.3% belongs to the top ten. Sequenced here: peripheral blood, sampled on day 0 of AZD1222 vaccination. These receptors came from an adult in good health. Each CDR3 is given without its conserved first and last residue. Clone size, where shown, is once, few, many, or a class for clones that have expanded.

TRBJ2-1	TRBV7-8	-	ASSPSRLRHEQF
TRBJ2-1	TRBV6-2/TRBV6-3	-	ASSYSRVGLAGAISYNEQF
TRBJ1-5	TRBV27	-	ASSLDNRGGNQPQH
TRBJ2-5	TRBV29-1	-	SVSTGGLAGVVETQY
TRBJ1-6	TRBV5-4	-	ASSLDNHPGSPLH
TRBJ1-4	TRBV5-6	-	ASSLGPTATNEKLF
TRBJ2-1	TRBV5-1	-	ASSLILAGEGDEQF
TRBJ2-1	TRBV11-3	-	ASSQGWRETYNEQF
TRBJ2-1	TRBV27	-	ASSLSVPSSYNEQF
TRBJ1-2	TRBV30	-	AAKPPFIANYGYT
TRBJ1-3	TRBV6-2/TRBV6-3	once	ASSDRGTGNTIY
TRBJ1-3	TRBV29-1	once	SVGDDSGNTIY
TRBJ2-3	TRBV6-2/TRBV6-3	-	ASSASGRPFTQY
TRBJ1-1	TRBV11-2	-	ASSPTNRGENTEAF
TRBJ1-4	TRBV4-1	-	ASQRGPGEKLF
TRBJ1-4	TRBV4-1	-	ASSQPIGQGDVELF
TRBJ1-2	TRBV6-5	-	ASSWGDGYT
TRBJ2-5	TRBV9	-	ASSTAETQY
TRBJ1-4	TRBV20-1	-	SASELLGEKLF
TRBJ2-1	TRBV7-2	-	ASSLGGRAGGMYNEQF
TRBJ1-6	TRBV7-2	-	ASSFYGLQHNSPLH
TRBJ2-4	TRBV7-9	-	ASSLGFRAGENIQY
TRBJ2-3	TRBV5-5	-	ASTAGVGTDTQY
TRBJ2-1	TRBV7-9	-	ASSPRDRGPHNEQF
TRBJ2-5	TRBV3-1/TRBV3-2	-	ASERTDQETQY
TRBJ2-1	TRBV5-5	-	ASSLRESSYNEQF
TRBJ2-3	TRBV2	-	ATNPVGGGADTQY
TRBJ1-1	TRBV2	-	ASSDRDPNTEAF
TRBJ1-2	TRBV7-9	-	ASSLGLSEDGYT
TRBJ2-1	TRBV6-4	-	ASSPLSGSTDEQF
TRBJ1-3	TRBV7-9	-	ASSFELSGNTIY
TRBJ1-2	TRBV6-5	-	ASSWGQGGNYGYT
TRBJ2-3	TRBV27	-	ASSLRGYGTTSTDTQY
TRBJ2-2	TRBV19	-	ASSPIRQGAANTGELF
TRBJ2-3	TRBV19	-	ASSVLGTSGRDTQY
TRBJ1-2	TRBV7-9	-	ASSSPRPGQALYGYT
TRBJ1-1	TRBV5-6	-	AGAREMNTEAF
TRBJ1-1	TRBV2	-	ASSEGRFLTEAF
TRBJ1-5	TRBV14	-	ASSSGTPNQPQH
TRBJ1-2	TRBV2	-	ASSGLDKGGYT